This T cell receptor beta chain was observed in a study of control samples from healthy donors and cancer patients (dated by TCRdb to the early 2020s). The library was produced with the immunoSEQ multiplex PCR assay. In its TCRdb copy, this immuneACCESS table keeps in-frame sequences only and misses some clones. Where compared with another copy, unresolved V genes explain less than half of these, and the others have no known cause. This sample comprises about 83,000 clones, 91% of them detected only once. Of the sample, approximately 14% falls within the top ten clones. CDR1 and CDR2, per the germline V gene, are SGDLS and YYNGEE. The trim is 0 bases for V and 2 bases for J, with a gap of 5 bases between the germline ends. The CDR3 has 13 amino acids, counting the end cysteine and phenylalanine. Only the CDR3 DNA stays, 39 bases, in frame from base 1. About this clone: Its antigen is not yet known. It has no much larger one-base neighbor in the sample; base qualities were not kept.

The source material was blood. The chain is encoded by TRBV9 joined to TRBJ2-5; the D element could tentatively be TRBD1 or TRBD2, as 5 bases agree for each. The sequence derives from a man aged 25 to 45 in good health. The nucleotide sequence reads as follows: TGTGCCAGCAGCGTAGGGGGGCAAGAGACCCAGTACTTC. It encodes CASSVGGQETQYF.